These 5 T cell receptor beta chains were sequenced from one sample in a study of CD8 T cells in Susac syndrome. Random-hexamer reverse transcription was applied to about 0.45 to 1 ug RNA. TCRdb reprocessed the immunoSEQ multiplex PCR reads with MiXCR, giving one entry per CDR3 protein. This sample has roughly 150,000 distinct CDR3 sequences; 90% to 95% occur once, and the top ten carry around 0.21%. The specimen sequenced was CD8+ T cells from PBMCs. These TCRs come from a human donor with multiple sclerosis.

The count of this clonotype is one. The chain combines TRBV9 with TRBJ1-2, with TRBD1 as a possible D gene (5 bases). Germline V gene lookup returns CDR1 SGDLS and CDR2 YYNGEE. The CDR3 is 14 residues long. The V end lost 0 bases, the J end lost 5 bases, and 11 bases lay between the germline ends. The CDR3 bases are TGTGCCAGCAGCGTAGGAGCAGGGTCGTATGGCTACACCTTC. It yields the protein CASSVGAGSYGYTF.

The chain couples TRBV7-9 to TRBJ2-7; D uncertain. Germline CDR1 is SEHNR and CDR2 is FQNEAQ (reference sequence). The CDR3 consists of 12 residues. The V gene lost 4 bases and the J gene lost 4 bases, with 8 bases spanning the gap. The CDR3 region is CASSSPLYEQYF. In nucleotides, the CDR3 is TGTGCCAGCAGCTCCCCCCTTTACGAGCAGTACTTC.

The V gene is TRBV2, the J gene TRBJ1-6; D may be TRBD1 (5 bases). Per the germline V gene, CDR1 is SNHLY and CDR2 is FYNNEI. The ends were cut back, 10 bases at V and 8 bases at J, with 18 bases in the middle. This CDR3 comprises 14 residues. As DNA, the CDR3 is TGTGCCACGCCCGCCGGGGGGTGGGATTCACCCCTCCACTTT. This encodes CATPAGGWDSPLHF.

The chain links TRBV3-1 to TRBJ2-7; 8 bases match TRBD1. The ends lost 3 bases at V and 3 bases at J; junction bases unmatched: 4. The CDR3 contains 14 residues. Germline V gene data show CDR1 as LGHDT and CDR2 as YNNKEL (reference sequence). CDR3 region: CASSHGGTGYEQYF. The CDR3, as DNA: TGTGCCAGCAGCCACGGAGGGACAGGCTACGAGCAGTACTTC.

The genes are TRBV14 and TRBJ1-2, with 9 nucleotides matching TRBD1. Germline-derived CDR1 and CDR2 are SGHDN and FVKESK. This CDR3 is built from 14 residues. With 4 bases clipped from V and 6 bases from J, the junction kept 6 bases outside the gene matches. CDR3 in DNA: TGTGCCAGCAGCCGGGCGGACAGGGGAAATGGCTACACCTTC. Its protein product is CASSRADRGNGYTF.